This T cell receptor (beta chain) was identified in a study of blood T cell repertoires in COVID-19. V was pared by 4 bases and J by 7 bases, with 11 bases between. The CDR3 has 13 residues. Germline V gene lookup returns CDR1 MNHEY and CDR2 SVGEGT. Per the original data handling: Amplification from reference gene primers served as the basis for estimated nucleated cell counts. The table came from immunoSEQ multiplex PCR; TCRdb's copy has only in-frame clones and leaves some out. The DNA was the basis for D and trimming; V, J and clone size are from that table. The data hold 75,000 to 80,000 clones, with 86% observed a single time. This clone appeared once.

This rearrangement joins TRBV6-2 or TRBV6-3 to TRBJ2-1, with a tentative D call TRBD1 (6 bases). The sequence derives from a human donor in a cohort sampled during active COVID-19. Sequencing was performed on peripheral blood. CDR3 in DNA: TGTGCCAGCAGTTTGTGGGGGCAGAATGAGCAGTTCTTC. Amino acid sequence: CASSLWGQNEQFF.